This TCR beta chain was recovered during a study of blood T cells in healthy people across ages. In germline, CDR1 is MNHEY, CDR2 SVGAGI. The CDR3 runs to 13 residues. Trimming shortened V by 0 bases and J by 8 bases, and 10 bases separated the two germline ends. Through a sample-barcoded 5' primer and a J-beta primer mix, a second PCR was run for roughly 7 to 12 cycles. From the 5' RACE reads, TCRdb called clonotypes with MiXCR, one entry per CDR3 protein. The sample consists of over a million distinct CDR3 sequences, 25% of them appearing once. This sample also appeared in a second study, on T cells of mothers and their children.

This TCR was sampled from a girl aged 2-15 years in good health. J is TRBJ1-1 and V is TRBV6-5; D perhaps matches TRBD1 (5 bases). The sequenced sample was blood. CDR3 loop: CASSYSTWGEAFF. The CDR3 nucleotides read TGTGCCAGCAGTTACTCGACATGGGGGGAAGCTTTCTTT.